The rows below give T cell receptor beta chains drawn from one sample of a study of T cells after yellow fever vaccination. TCRdb ran MiXCR on the 5' RACE reads and lists one entry per CDR3 protein. The table has more than 80,000 distinct CDR3 sequences, around 5.8% seen once. Here the sequenced sample was CD8+ T cells sorted from PBMCs, taken 10 days after the yellow fever booster vaccination. These receptors came from a man aged 18 to 30 who received the YFV17D yellow fever vaccine. Each CDR3 is given with its conserved first and last residue. A D gene is named only where the DNA matches it firmly. Size tells how often a clone was seen (once, few, many) or the class of an expanded clone, and some rows leave it out.

TRBJ2-3 | TRBV5-1 | . | many | CASRNWGSSLGVTQYF | TGCGCCAGCCGCAACTGGGGCTCCTCACTCGGGGTTACGCAGTATTTT
TRBJ1-1 | TRBV11-1 | . | . | CASSLGRTSNTEAFF | TGTGCCAGCAGCTTAGGGCGAACATCGAACACTGAAGCTTTCTTT
TRBJ2-3 | TRBV7-2 | . | few | CASSLSPGGTDTQYF | TGTGCCAGCAGCTTAAGTCCGGGGGGCACAGATACGCAGTATTTT
TRBJ2-1 | TRBV14 | TRBD2 | few | CASSQEGLAGGFEQFF | TGTGCCAGCAGCCAAGAGGGACTAGCGGGGGGATTTGAGCAGTTCTTC
TRBJ1-6 | TRBV19 | . | . | CASSIGGNNSPLHF | TGTGCCAGTAGTATAGGAGGGAATAATTCACCCCTCCACTTT
TRBJ1-1 | TRBV15 | TRBD1 | few | CATSGTGMNTEAFF | TGTGCCACATCCGGGACAGGGATGAACACTGAAGCTTTCTTT
TRBJ2-7 | TRBV6-6 | . | few | CASSVPGQDYEQYF | TGTGCCAGCAGTGTTCCGGGACAAGATTACGAGCAGTACTTC
TRBJ2-7 | TRBV27 | TRBD1 | many | CASSPGTGWEQYF | TGTGCCAGCAGTCCGGGGACAGGGTGGGAGCAGTACTTC
TRBJ1-5 | TRBV28 | . | . | CASSLGDGGNQPQHF | TGTGCCAGCAGTTTAGGGGACGGAGGTAATCAGCCCCAGCATTTT
TRBJ2-1 | TRBV9 | . | . | CASSVEAGATFF | TGTGCCAGCAGCGTAGAGGCAGGGGCCACGTTCTTC
TRBJ1-1 | TRBV29-1 | . | many | CSAEDGMNTEAFF | TGCAGCGCGGAAGACGGGATGAACACTGAAGCTTTCTTT
TRBJ2-2 | TRBV27 | . | . | CASSLFWQAENTGELFF | TGTGCCAGCAGTTTATTCTGGCAGGCCGAGAACACCGGGGAGCTGTTTTTT
TRBJ2-5 | TRBV7-9 | TRBD1 | many | CASSFGTAETQYF | TGTGCCAGCAGCTTTGGGACAGCAGAGACCCAGTACTTC
TRBJ2-2 | TRBV4-3 | . | few | CASSQGSKTGELFF | TGCGCCAGCAGCCAAGGTTCCAAGACCGGGGAGCTGTTTTTT
TRBJ2-7 | TRBV4-1 | . | few | CASSQEPSPMDEQYF | TGCGCCAGCAGCCAAGAACCCAGCCCAATGGACGAGCAGTACTTC
TRBJ1-4 | TRBV28 | . | many | CASSSPRRGGPEKLFF | TGTGCCAGCAGTTCCCCCCGGAGGGGGGGCCCTGAAAAACTGTTTTTT